The 20 T cell receptor beta chains given below trace back to one sample, sequenced in a study of vaccination and CD4 T cells after COVID-19. Their antigens remain unidentified. Treatment: roughly nine-day PBMC culture with coronavirus spike peptide pools or control peptides (ViraFEST assay). Researchers used the Oncomine TCR Beta short-read assay to sequence DNA from cultured CD4+ T cells. Each CDR3 protein gets one entry after TCRdb re-called the PCR reads with MiXCR. The table lists about 18,000 distinct CDR3 sequences, 70% to 80% of them singletons. Sequences were obtained from CD4+ T cells from blood, cultured in vitro. The receptors derive from a human donor who had recovered from COVID-19.

The CDR3 reads CASSYSTGKRQAPREQYF. CDR3 DNA sequence: TGTGCCAGCAGTTACTCGACGGGAAAGAGACAGGCCCCACGCGAGCAGTACTTC. This rearrangement joins TRBV6-5 to TRBJ2-7; TRBD1 might be the D (6 bases). Germline V lookup: CDR1 MNHEY, CDR2 SVGAGI. The CDR3 runs 18 residues. Trimming took off 0 bases at V and 6 bases at J, with 24 bases between the two ends.

The chain employs TRBV20-1 and TRBJ2-1; 7 bases match TRBD1. Germline CDR1 and CDR2: DFQATT and SNEGSKA (reference sequence). J was trimmed by 6 bases and V by 2 bases; bases with no gene match: 10. The CDR3 is 15 amino acids. The CDR3 coding sequence is TGCAGTGCTAGACCCACAGGGGAGCCGGGCAATGAGCAGTTCTTC. Translated, it gives CSARPTGEPGNEQFF.

The chain couples TRBV5-5 to TRBJ2-2; no clear D gene. The length of the CDR3 is 15 residues. V was trimmed by 4 bases and J by 0 bases, leaving 10 bases between them. Germline loops: CDR1 SGHKS, CDR2 YYEKEE (reference sequence). The CDR3 nucleotides read TGTGCCAGCAGCCTGATGGCAGCGAACACCGGGGAGCTGTTTTTT. Amino acid sequence: CASSLMAANTGELFF.

This chain links TRBV20-1 with TRBJ1-1, with a tentative D call TRBD1 (5 bases). V was shortened by 3 bases and J by 8 bases, with 7 bases between the two germline ends. This CDR3 has 10 residues. The germline V gene has CDR1 DFQATT and CDR2 SNEGSKA (reference sequence). CDR3 nucleotide sequence: TGCAGTGCTAGGTACAGGGAAGCTTTCTTT. Residues: CSARYREAFF.

V and J are TRBV28 and TRBJ1-1, with D possibly TRBD1 on 6 matching bases. Trimming left V 6 bases short and J 0 bases short, with 17 bases between. The CDR3 contains 16 residues. Looked up from germline, CDR1 is MDHEN and CDR2 is SYDVKM. The CDR3 spells CASSPIGGLMNTEAFF. CDR3 nucleotide sequence: TGTGCCAGCAGCCCAATCGGGGGCTTAATGAACACTGAAGCTTTCTTT.

This chain joins TRBV20-1 and TRBJ1-5; possible D gene TRBD1, 5 bases. Trimming stripped 6 bases from V and 2 bases from J, with 20 bases between. This CDR3 has 16 amino acids. Looked up from germline, CDR1 is DFQATT and CDR2 is SNEGSKA (reference sequence). CDR3 in DNA: TGCAGTGCCCCCCCTGCCCGGGCGGGGGGCAATCAGCCCCAGCATTTT. Translation: CSAPPARAGGNQPQHF.

This sequence joins TRBV23-1 and TRBJ2-5; D is unclear. TRBV23-1 is an ORF; its function is uncertain. With 3 bases removed from V and 7 bases from J, the gap between germline ends came to 9 bases. The CDR3 sequence is 12 residues long. Here the CDR3 reads CASSQVEVTQYF. DNA of the CDR3: TGCGCCAGCAGTCAGGTAGAAGTGACCCAGTACTTC.

This clonotype has a handful of counts. The V gene is TRBV27, the J gene TRBJ1-2; 7 bases map to TRBD1. Germline values: CDR1 MNHEY, CDR2 SMNVEV (reference sequence). This CDR3 comprises 14 residues. Trimming took 6 bases from V and 2 from J; bases not matched to a gene: 6. CDR3 DNA sequence: TGTGCCAGCAGGAAGGGGGACAGCAACTATGGCTACACCTTC. Translation gives CASRKGDSNYGYTF.

The rearrangement uses TRBV7-2 and TRBJ2-3; 10 bases are a match to TRBD1. V trimming: 1 base; J trimming: 6 bases; junction bases outside the gene matches: 7. The germline gives CDR1 SGHTA, CDR2 FQGNSA. The CDR3 length is 16 residues. CDR3 loop: CASSLGGGTGVDTQYF. As DNA, the CDR3 is TGTGCCAGCAGCTTAGGGGGGGGGACAGGGGTGGATACGCAGTATTTT.

This clonotype was counted between two and nine times. The rearrangement joins TRBV20-1 to TRBJ1-5; D not resolved. The CDR3 runs 15 residues. Trimming shortened V by 0 bases and J by 2 bases, and 11 bases separated the two germline ends. Germline V gene data show CDR1 as DFQATT and CDR2 as SNEGSKA (reference sequence). CDR3 sequence reads: CSARDFLEGNQPQHF. CDR3 coding DNA: TGCAGTGCTAGAGATTTCCTCGAGGGCAATCAGCCCCAGCATTTT.

The chain carries TRBV18 and TRBJ1-1; tentative D call: TRBD1 (5 bases). The CDR3 extends over 14 amino acids. V shed 3 bases and J shed 1 base, with 9 bases lying between them. Germline assignment: CDR1 KGHSH and CDR2 LQKENI. The CDR3 DNA reads as TGTGCCAGCTCACCGGGGAGGGGGAACACTGAAGCTTTCTTT. This translates into CASSPGRGNTEAFF. Complete variable domain (other parts from reference TRBV18 and TRBJ1-1): NAGVMQNPRHLVRRRGQEARLRCSPMKGHSHVYWYRQLPEEGLKFMVYLQKENIIDESGMPKERFSAEFPKEGPSILRIQQVVRGDSAAYFCASSPGRGNTEAFFGQGTRLTVV.

V usage is TRBV20-1 and J usage is TRBJ2-5, with a possible D match to TRBD2 (5 bases). The V end lost 4 bases, the J end lost 1 base, and 16 bases lay between the germline ends. The CDR3 is made up of 15 amino acids. The V gene's germline CDR1 is DFQATT and CDR2 SNEGSKA (reference sequence). The DNA of the CDR3 is TGCAGTGCTATGGGAATAGCGCGGATCCAAGAGACCCAGTACTTC. Amino acids: CSAMGIARIQETQYF.

The genes are TRBV7-2 and TRBJ1-2; tentatively, D is TRBD1 (5 bases). The length of the CDR3 is 15 residues. V was trimmed by 7 bases and J by 3 bases, leaving 18 bases between them. Germline values: CDR1 SGHTA, CDR2 FQGNSA. CDR3 residues: CASTTPGRGDYGYTF. The CDR3 nucleotides are TGTGCCAGCACCACCCCTGGAAGGGGTGACTATGGCTACACCTTC.

The chain employs TRBV12-3 or TRBV12-4 and TRBJ2-2; 9 nucleotides line up with TRBD1. J gave up 5 bases and V 5 bases, and 6 bases lay outside the gene matches. The CDR3 extends over 15 amino acids. This CDR3 is CASSPHRGPTGELFF. The CDR3 DNA reads as TGTGCCAGCAGTCCACACAGGGGGCCTACCGGGGAGCTGTTTTTT.

J is TRBJ2-1 and V is TRBV27; 8 bases are shared with TRBD2. The CDR3 runs 16 residues. The V segment lost 0 bases and the J segment 10 bases; nucleotides outside the gene matches: 11. Per germline, CDR1 MNHEY and CDR2 SMNVEV (reference sequence). The CDR3 is CASSLSREGPTVEQFF. The CDR3 nucleotides are TGTGCCAGCAGTTTATCACGGGAGGGCCCCACGGTCGAGCAGTTCTTC.

The chain carries TRBV7-6 and TRBJ1-5, with 7 positions matching TRBD1. The ends lost 5 bases at V and 9 bases at J; junction bases unmatched: 13. The CDR3 has 15 residues. Germline CDR1 is SGHVS and CDR2 is FNYEAQ. The CDR3 loop is CASSPDRAPNTPQHF. CDR3 DNA sequence: TGTGCCAGCAGCCCCGACAGGGCGCCTAATACGCCCCAGCATTTT.

This clonotype was counted a few times. The chain combines TRBV7-9 with TRBJ2-3, with 14 bases matching TRBD2. V shed 5 bases and J 2 bases; nucleotides not matched to a gene: 3. The CDR3 consists of 16 residues. Per the germline V gene, CDR1 is SEHNR and CDR2 is FQNEAQ (reference sequence). The CDR3 DNA sequence: TGTGCCAGCAGCCGACTAGCGGGAGGGATCACAGATACGCAGTATTTT. As protein: CASSRLAGGITDTQYF.

The chain recombines TRBV7-9 with TRBJ1-1, with D possibly matching TRBD1 (5 bases). The CDR3 extends over 13 amino acids. Germline values: CDR1 SEHNR, CDR2 FQNEAQ (reference sequence). Trimming took off 5 bases at V and 11 bases at J, with 18 bases between the two ends. This CDR3 reads CASSARREGWAFF. CDR3 nucleotides: TGTGCCAGCAGCGCCAGGAGGGAGGGGTGGGCTTTCTTT.

The rearrangement uses TRBV20-1 and TRBJ1-1; D might be TRBD1 (5 bases). Germline V gene lookup returns CDR1 DFQATT and CDR2 SNEGSKA (reference sequence). The CDR3 totals 11 residues. The CDR3 sequence: CGPGTHTEAFF. The CDR3 DNA reads as TGCGGCCCCGGGACCCACACTGAAGCTTTCTTT.

This sequence joins TRBV24-1 and TRBJ2-7; TRBD1 aligns across 8 bases. Germline V CDR1 and CDR2: KGHDR, SFDVKD. The junction had 3 bases not matched to a gene; V was cut back by 5 bases and J by 1 base. This CDR3 comprises 14 residues. The CDR3 is CATSGTGRSYEQYF. The DNA of the CDR3 is TGTGCCACCAGTGGGACAGGGCGGTCCTACGAGCAGTACTTC.